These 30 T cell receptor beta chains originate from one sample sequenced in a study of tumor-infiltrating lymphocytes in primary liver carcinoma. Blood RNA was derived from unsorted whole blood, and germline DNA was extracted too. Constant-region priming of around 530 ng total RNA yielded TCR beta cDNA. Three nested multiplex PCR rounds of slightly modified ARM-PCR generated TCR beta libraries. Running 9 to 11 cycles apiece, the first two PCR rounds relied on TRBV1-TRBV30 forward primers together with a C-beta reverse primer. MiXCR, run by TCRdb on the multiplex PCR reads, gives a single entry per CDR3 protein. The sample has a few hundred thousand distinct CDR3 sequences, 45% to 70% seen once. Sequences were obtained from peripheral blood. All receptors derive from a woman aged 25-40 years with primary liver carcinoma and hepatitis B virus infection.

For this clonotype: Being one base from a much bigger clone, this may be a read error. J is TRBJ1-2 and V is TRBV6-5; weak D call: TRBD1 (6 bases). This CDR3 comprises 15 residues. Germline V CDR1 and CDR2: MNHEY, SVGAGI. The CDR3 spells CAISYGGAGNYGYTF. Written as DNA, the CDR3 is TGTGCCATCAGTTACGGGGGGGCTGGTAACTATGGCTACACCTTC.

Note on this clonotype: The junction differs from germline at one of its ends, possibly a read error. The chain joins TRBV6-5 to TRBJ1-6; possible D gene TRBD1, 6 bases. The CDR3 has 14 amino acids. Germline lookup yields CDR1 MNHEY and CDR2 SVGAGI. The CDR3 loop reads CANSYTRGRSPLHF. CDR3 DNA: TGTGCCAACAGTTACACCAGGGGTAGGTCACCCCTCCACTTT.

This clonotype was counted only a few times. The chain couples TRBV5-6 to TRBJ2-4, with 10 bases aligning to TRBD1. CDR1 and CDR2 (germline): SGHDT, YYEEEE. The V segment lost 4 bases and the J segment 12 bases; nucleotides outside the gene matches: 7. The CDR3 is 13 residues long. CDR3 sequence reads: CASSPGQGLSQYF. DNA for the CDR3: TGTGCCAGCAGCCCGGGACAGGGGTTATCTCAGTACTTC.

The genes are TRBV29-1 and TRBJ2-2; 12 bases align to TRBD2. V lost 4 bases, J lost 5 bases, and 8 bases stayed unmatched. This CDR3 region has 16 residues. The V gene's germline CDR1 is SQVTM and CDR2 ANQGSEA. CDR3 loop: CSVGKLAGGGTGELFF. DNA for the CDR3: TGCAGCGTTGGTAAACTAGCGGGAGGAGGAACCGGGGAGCTGTTTTTT.

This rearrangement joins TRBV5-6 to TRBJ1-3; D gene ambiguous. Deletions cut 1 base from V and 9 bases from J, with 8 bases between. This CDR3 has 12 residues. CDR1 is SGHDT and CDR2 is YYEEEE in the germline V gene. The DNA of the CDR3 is TGTGCCAGCAGCTTGAAGAGAAGCACCATATATTTT. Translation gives CASSLKRSTIYF. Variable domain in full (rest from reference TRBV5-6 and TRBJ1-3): DAGVTQSPTHLIKTRGQQVTLRCSPKSGHDTVSWYQQALGQGPQFIFQYYEEEERQRGNFPDRFSGHQFPNYSSELNVNALLLGDSALYLCASSLKRSTIYFGEGSWLTVV.

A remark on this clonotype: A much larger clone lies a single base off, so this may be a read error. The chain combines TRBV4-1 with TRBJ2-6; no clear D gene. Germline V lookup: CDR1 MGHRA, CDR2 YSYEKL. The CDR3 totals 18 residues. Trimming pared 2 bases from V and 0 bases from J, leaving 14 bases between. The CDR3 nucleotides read TGCGCCAGCAGCCAATTTATGTGGAGTAGCTCTGGGGCCAACGTCCTGACTTTC. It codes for CASSQFMWSSSGANVLTF.

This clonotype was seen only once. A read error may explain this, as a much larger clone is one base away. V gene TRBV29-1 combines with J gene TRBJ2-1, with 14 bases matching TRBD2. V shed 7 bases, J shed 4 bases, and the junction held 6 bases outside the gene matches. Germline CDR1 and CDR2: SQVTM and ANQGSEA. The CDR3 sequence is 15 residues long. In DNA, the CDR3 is TGCAGCGAGCCCGGGACTAGCGGGAGATACAATGAGCAGTTCTTC. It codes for CSEPGTSGRYNEQFF.

The CDR3 nucleotides read TGCAGCGTCGTGAGCCAGGGCTACGAGCAGTACTTC. It specifies CSVVSQGYEQYF. V and J are TRBV29-1 and TRBJ2-7; possible D gene TRBD1, 5 bases. Trimming stripped 6 bases from V and 3 bases from J, with 12 bases between. This CDR3 has 12 amino acids. Germline V gene data show CDR1 as SQVTM and CDR2 as ANQGSEA.

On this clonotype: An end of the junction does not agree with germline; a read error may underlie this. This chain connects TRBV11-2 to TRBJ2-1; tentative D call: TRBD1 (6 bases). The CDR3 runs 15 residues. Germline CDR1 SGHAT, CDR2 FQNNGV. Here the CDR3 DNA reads TGTGCCAGCAGTTTAGGGCAGGGGACCTACGATGAGCAGTTCTTC. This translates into CASSLGQGTYDEQFF.

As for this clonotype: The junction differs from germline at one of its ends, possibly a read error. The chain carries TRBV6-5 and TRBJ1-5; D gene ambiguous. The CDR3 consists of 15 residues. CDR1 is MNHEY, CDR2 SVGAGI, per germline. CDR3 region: CASSYSKSSDQPQHF. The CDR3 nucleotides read TGTGCCAGCAGTTACTCAAAAAGTAGCGATCAGCCCCAGCATTTT.

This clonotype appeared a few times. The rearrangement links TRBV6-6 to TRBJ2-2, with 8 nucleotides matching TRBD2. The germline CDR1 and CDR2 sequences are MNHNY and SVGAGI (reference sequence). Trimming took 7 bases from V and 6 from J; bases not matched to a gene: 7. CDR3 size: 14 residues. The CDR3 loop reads CASIWTSSSGELFF. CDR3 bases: TGTGCCAGCATCTGGACTAGCTCTTCCGGGGAGCTGTTTTTT.

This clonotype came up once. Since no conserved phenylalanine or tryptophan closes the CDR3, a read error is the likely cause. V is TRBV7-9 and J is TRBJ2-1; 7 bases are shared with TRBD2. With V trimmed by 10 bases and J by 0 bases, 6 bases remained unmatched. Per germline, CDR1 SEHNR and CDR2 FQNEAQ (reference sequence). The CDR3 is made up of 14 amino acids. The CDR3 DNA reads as TGTGCCACCACTAGCGCGAGCTCCTACAATGAGCAGTTCATC. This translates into CATTSASSYNEQFI.

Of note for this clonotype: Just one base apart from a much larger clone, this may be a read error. The CDR3 loop reads CSVEGPETFF. As DNA, the CDR3 is TGCAGCGTTGAGGGACCTGAAACTTTCTTT. The chain carries TRBV29-1 and TRBJ1-1, with D possibly TRBD1 on 5 matching bases. The CDR3 sequence is 10 residues long. Germline V gene lookup returns CDR1 SQVTM and CDR2 ANQGSEA.

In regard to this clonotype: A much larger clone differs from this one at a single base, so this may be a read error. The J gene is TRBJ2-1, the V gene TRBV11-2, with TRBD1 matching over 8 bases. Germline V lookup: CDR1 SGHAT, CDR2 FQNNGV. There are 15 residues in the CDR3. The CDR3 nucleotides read TGTGCCAGCAGCACCCGACAGGGGATACACAATGAGCAGCTCTTC. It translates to CASSTRQGIHNEQLF.

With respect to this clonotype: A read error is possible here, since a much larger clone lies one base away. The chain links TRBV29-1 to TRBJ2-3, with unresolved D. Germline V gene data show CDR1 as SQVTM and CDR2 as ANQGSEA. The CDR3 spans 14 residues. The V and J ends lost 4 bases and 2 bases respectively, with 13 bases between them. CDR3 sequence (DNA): TGCAGCGTTGTAGAGTCTACTACCACAGATACGCAGTATTTT. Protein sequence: CSVVESTTTDTQYF.

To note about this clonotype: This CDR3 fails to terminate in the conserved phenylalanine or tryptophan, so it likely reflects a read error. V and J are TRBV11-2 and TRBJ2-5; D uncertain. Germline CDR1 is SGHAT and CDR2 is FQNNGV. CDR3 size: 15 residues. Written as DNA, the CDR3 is TGTGCCTGCAGCTTAGACCCCCACAGCCAAGAGACCCAGTACCTC. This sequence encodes CACSLDPHSQETQYL.

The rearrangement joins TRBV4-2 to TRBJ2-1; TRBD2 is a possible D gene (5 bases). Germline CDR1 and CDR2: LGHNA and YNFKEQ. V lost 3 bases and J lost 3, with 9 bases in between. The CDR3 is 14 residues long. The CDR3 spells CASSQGRDYNEQFF. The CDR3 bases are TGTGCCAGCAGCCAGGGGAGAGACTACAATGAGCAGTTCTTC.

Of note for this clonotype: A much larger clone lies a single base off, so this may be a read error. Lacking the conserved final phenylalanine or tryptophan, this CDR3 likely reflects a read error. The CDR3 coding sequence is TGCAGCGTTGTTGACAGGGACCTCGGCTACACCTTA. It is translated as CSVVDRDLGYTL. This chain links TRBV29-1 with TRBJ1-2; the match to TRBD1 covers 7 bases. J lost 8 bases, V lost 4 bases, and 7 bases had no gene match. The CDR3 loop spans 12 amino acids. Germline V gives CDR1 SQVTM, CDR2 ANQGSEA.

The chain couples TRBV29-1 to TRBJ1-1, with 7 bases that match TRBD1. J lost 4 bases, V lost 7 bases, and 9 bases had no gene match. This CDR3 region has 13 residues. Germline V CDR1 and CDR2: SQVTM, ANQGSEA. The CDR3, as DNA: TGCAGCGCCCCGACAGGGCTGAGCACTGAAGCTTTCTTT. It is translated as CSAPTGLSTEAFF.

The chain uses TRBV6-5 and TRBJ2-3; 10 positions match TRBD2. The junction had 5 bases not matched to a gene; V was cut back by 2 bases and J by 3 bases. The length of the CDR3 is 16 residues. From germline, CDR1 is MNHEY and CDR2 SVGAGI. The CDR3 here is CASSYHRTSGTDTQYF. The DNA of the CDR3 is TGTGCCAGCAGTTACCACCGGACTAGCGGAACAGATACGCAGTATTTT.

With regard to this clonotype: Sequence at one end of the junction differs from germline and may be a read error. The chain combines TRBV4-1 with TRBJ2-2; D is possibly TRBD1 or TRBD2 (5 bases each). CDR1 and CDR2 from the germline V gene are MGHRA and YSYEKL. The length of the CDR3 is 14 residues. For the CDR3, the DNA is TGCGCCAGCAGCCAAGATGGGGTCCCCGGGGACCTGTTTTTT. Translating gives CASSQDGVPGDLFF.

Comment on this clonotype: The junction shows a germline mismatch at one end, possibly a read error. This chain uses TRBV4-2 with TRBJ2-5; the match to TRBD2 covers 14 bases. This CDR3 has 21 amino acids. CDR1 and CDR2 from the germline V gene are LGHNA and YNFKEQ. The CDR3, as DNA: TGCGCCAGCAGCCAAGCCTGGGGCGCGGGACTAGCGGGAGAGCGTCAAGAGACCCAGTACTTC. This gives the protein CASSQAWGAGLAGERQETQYF.

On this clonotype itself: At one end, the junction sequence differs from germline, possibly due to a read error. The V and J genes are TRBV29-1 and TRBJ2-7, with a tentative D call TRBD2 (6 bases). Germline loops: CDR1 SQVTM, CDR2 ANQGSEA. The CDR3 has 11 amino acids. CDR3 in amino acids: CSVGGNGRQYF. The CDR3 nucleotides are TGCAGCGTTGGAGGTAACGGGAGACAGTATTTC.

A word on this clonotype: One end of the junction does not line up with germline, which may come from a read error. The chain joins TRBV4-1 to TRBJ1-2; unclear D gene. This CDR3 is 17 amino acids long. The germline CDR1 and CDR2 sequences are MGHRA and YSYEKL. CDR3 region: CVSSGRVIGSEIYGYTF. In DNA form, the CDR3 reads TGCGTCAGCAGCGGGCGAGTAATAGGGAGCGAAATCTATGGCTACACCTTC.

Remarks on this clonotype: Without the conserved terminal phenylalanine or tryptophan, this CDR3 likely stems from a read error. The DNA of the CDR3 is TGTGCCAGCAGCTTAGAGGAAAACACTGAAGCTTTCCTT. Translation gives CASSLEENTEAFL. The rearrangement links TRBV11-2 to TRBJ1-1; no reliable D call. This CDR3 is 13 amino acids long. With 0 bases removed from V and 2 bases from J, the gap between germline ends came to 4 bases. The germline V gene has CDR1 SGHAT and CDR2 FQNNGV.

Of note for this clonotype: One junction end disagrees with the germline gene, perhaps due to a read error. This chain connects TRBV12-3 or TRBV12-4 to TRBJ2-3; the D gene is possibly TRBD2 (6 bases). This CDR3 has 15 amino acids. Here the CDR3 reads CPSSLDSGSGRAQYF. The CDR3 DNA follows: TGTCCCAGCAGTTTAGATTCCGGCAGCGGGCGCGCGCAGTATTTT.

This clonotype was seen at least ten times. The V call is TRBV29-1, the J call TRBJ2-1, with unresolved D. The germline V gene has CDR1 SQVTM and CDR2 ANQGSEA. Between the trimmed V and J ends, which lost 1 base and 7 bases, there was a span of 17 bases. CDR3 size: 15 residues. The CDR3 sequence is CSVEALSSVGNEQFF. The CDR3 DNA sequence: TGCAGCGTTGAAGCCCTCTCATCTGTTGGGAATGAGCAGTTCTTC.

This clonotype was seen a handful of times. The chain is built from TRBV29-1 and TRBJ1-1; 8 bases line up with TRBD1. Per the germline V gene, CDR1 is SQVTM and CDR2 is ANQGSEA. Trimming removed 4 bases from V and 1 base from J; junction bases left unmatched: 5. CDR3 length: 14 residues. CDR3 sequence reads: CSVGNRGGNTEAFF. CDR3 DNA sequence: TGCAGCGTTGGAAACAGGGGGGGGAACACTGAAGCTTTCTTT.

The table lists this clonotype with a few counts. CDR3 DNA: TGTGCCAGCAGTTTTCTAGCGGGCCGCACAGATACGCAGTATTTT. Translating gives CASSFLAGRTDTQYF. The rearrangement joins TRBV12-3 or TRBV12-4 to TRBJ2-3; 8 nucleotides match TRBD2. The CDR3 covers 15 residues. V dropped 3 bases and J dropped 1; count of bases not matched to a gene: 3.

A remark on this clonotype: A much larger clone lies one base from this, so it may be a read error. The CDR3 region is CASSRKGLAAPYTEQFF. CDR3 sequence (DNA): TGTGCCAGCAGCCGTAAAGGACTAGCGGCTCCCTACACTGAGCAGTTCTTC. V and J are TRBV11-1 and TRBJ2-1; the match to TRBD2 covers 10 bases. The CDR3 contains 17 residues. The germline CDR1 and CDR2 sequences are SGHAT and FQDESV (reference sequence).